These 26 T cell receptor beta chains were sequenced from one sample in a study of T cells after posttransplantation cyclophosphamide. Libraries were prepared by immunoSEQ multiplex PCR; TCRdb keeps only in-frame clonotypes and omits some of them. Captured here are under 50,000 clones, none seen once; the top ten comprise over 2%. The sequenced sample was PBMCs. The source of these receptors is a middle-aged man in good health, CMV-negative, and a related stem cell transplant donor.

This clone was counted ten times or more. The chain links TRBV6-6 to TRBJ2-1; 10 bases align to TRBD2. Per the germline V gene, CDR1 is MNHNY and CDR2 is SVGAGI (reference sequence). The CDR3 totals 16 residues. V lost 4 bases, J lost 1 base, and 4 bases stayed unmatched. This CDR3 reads CASSSSGSMSYNEQFF. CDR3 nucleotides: TGTGCCAGCAGTTCTAGCGGGAGTATGTCCTACAATGAGCAGTTCTTC.

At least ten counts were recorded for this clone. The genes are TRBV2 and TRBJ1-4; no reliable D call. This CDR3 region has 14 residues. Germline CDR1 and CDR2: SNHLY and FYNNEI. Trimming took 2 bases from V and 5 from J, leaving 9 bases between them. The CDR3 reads CASSERGMNEKLFF. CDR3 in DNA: TGTGCCAGCAGTGAACGAGGGATGAATGAAAAACTGTTTTTT.

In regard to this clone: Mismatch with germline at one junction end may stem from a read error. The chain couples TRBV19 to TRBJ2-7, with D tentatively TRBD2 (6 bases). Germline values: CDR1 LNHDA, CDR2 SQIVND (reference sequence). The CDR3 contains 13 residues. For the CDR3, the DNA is TGTGCCAGTAGGCGTTCCGGGAGCTACGAGCGGTACTTC. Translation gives CASRRSGSYERYF.

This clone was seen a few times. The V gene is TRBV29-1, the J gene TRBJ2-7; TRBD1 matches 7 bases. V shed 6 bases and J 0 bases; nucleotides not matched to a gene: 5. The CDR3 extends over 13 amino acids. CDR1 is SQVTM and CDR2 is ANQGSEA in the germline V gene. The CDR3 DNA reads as TGCAGCGTCGGAGGACAGGCCTCCTACGAGCAGTACTTC. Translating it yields CSVGGQASYEQYF.

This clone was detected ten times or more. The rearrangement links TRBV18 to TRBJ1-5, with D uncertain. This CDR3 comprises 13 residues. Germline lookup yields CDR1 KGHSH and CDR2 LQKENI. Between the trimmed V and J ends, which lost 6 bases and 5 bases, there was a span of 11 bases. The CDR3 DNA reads TGTGCCAGCTCGCGGAGTTGGGATCAGCCCCAGCATTTT. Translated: CASSRSWDQPQHF.

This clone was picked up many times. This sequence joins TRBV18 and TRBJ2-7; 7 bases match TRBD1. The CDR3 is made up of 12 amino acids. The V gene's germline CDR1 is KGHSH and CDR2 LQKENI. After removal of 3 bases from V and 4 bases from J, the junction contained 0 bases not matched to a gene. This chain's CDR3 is CASSPGQYEQYF. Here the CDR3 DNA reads TGTGCCAGCTCACCGGGACAGTACGAGCAGTACTTC.

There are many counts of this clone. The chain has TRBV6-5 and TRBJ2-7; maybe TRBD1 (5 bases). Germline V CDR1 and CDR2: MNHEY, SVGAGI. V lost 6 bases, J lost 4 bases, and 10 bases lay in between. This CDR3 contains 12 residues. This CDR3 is CASSKDRYEQYF. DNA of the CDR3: TGTGCCAGCAGCAAAGACAGATACGAGCAGTACTTC.

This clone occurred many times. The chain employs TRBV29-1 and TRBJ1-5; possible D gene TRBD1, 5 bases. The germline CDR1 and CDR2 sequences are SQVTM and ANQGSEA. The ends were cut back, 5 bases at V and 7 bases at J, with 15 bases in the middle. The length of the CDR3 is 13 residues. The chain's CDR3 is CSVSQERGQPQHF. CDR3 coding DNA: TGCAGCGTTTCACAGGAAAGGGGCCAGCCCCAGCATTTT.

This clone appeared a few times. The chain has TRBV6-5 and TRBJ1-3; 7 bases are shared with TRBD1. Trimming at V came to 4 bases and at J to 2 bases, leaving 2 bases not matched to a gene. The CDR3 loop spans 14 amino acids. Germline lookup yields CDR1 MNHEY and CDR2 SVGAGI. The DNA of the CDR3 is TGTGCCAGCAGTTTTGACAGGGCTGGAAACACCATATATTTT. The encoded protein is CASSFDRAGNTIYF.

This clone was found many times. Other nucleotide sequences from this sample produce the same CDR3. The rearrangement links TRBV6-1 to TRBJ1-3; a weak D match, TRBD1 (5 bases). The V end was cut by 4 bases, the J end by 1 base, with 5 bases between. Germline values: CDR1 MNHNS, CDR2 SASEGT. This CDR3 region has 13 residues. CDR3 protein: CASSAGSGNTIYF. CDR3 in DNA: TGTGCCAGCAGTGCAGGGTCTGGAAACACCATATATTTT.

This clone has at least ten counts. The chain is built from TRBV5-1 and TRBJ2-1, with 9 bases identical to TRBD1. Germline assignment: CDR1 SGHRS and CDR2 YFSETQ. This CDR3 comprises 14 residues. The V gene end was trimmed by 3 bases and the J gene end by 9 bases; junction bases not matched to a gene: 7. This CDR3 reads CASSSVTGGSEQFF. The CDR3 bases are TGCGCCAGCAGCTCCGTGACAGGGGGTAGTGAGCAGTTCTTC.

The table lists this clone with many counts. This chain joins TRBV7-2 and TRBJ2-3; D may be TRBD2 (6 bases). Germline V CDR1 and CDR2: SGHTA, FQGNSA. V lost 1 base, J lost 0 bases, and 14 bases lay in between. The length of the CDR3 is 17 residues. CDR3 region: CASSLEASGLSTDTQYF. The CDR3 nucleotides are TGTGCCAGCAGCTTAGAGGCGAGCGGGTTGAGCACAGATACGCAGTATTTT.

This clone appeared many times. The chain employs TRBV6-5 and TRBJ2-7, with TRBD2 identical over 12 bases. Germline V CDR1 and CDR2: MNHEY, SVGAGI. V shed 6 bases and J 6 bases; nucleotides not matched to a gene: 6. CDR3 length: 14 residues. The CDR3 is CASSSSGRAGEQYF. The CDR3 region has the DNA TGTGCCAGCAGCTCTAGCGGGAGGGCCGGCGAGCAGTACTTC.

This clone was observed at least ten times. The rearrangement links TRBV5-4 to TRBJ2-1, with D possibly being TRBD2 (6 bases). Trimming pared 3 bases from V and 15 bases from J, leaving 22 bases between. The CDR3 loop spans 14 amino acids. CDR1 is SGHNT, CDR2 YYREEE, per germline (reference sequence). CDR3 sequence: CASSWGTSGEEAFF. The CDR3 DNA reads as TGTGCCAGCAGCTGGGGGACTTCGGGAGAGGAGGCGTTCTTC. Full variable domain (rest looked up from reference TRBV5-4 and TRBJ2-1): ETGVTQSPTHLIKTRGQQVTLRCSSQSGHNTVSWYQQALGQGPQFIFQYYREEENGRGNFPPRFSGLQFPNYSSELNVNALELDDSALYLCASSWGTSGEEAFFGPGTRLTVL.

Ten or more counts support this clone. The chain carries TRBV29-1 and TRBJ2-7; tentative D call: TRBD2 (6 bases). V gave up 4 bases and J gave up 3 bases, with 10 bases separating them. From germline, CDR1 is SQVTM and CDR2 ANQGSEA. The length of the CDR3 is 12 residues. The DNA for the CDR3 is TGCAGCGTTGTGGGGGGTAACTACGAGCAGTACTTC. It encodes CSVVGGNYEQYF.

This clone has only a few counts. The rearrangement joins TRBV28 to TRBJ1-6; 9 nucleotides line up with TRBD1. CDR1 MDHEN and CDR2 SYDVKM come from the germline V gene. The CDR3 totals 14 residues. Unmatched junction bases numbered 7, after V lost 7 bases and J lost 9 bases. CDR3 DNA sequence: TGTGCCAGCATTCCGGGACAGGGCAGTTCACCCCTCCACTTT. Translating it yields CASIPGQGSSPLHF.

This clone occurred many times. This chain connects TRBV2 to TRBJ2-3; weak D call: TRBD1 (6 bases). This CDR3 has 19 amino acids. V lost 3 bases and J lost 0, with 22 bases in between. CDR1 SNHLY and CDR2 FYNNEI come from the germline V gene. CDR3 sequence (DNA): TGTGCCAGCAGTGACCAAGGGGGAAGGGGGTCTATGAGCACAGATACGCAGTATTTT. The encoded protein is CASSDQGGRGSMSTDTQYF.

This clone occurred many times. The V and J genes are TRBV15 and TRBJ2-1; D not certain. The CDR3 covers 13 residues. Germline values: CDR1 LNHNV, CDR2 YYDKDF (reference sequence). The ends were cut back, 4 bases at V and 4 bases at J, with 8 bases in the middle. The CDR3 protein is CATSISRYNEQFF. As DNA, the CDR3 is TGTGCCACCAGCATTTCCAGGTACAATGAGCAGTTCTTC.

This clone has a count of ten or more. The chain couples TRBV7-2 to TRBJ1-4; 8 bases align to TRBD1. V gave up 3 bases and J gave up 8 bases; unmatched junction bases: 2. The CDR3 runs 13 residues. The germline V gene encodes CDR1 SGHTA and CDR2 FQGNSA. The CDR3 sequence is CASSFDRGEKLFF. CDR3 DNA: TGTGCCAGCAGCTTCGACAGGGGCGAAAAACTGTTTTTT. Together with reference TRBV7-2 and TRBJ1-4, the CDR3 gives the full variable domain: GAGVSQSPSNKVTEKGKDVELRCDPISGHTALYWYRQSLGQGLEFLIYFQGNSAPDKSGLPSDRFSAERTGGSVSTLTIQRTQQEDSAVYLCASSFDRGEKLFFGSGTQLSVL.

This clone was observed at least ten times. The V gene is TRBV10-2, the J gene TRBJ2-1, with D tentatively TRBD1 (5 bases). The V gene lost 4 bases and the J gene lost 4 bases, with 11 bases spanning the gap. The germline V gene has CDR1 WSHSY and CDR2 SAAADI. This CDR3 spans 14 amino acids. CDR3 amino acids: CASSVDSQYNEQFF. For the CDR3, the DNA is TGCGCCAGCAGTGTCGACAGCCAGTACAATGAGCAGTTCTTC.

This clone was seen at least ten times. CDR3 sequence reads: CASSSLSSGITDTQYF. DNA for the CDR3: TGTGCCAGCAGCTCACTATCTAGCGGGATCACAGATACGCAGTATTTT. The V gene is TRBV11-2, the J gene TRBJ2-3; TRBD2 matches 9 bases. This CDR3 comprises 16 residues. The V and J ends lost 4 bases and 2 bases, in that order; junction bases with no gene match: 7. Germline-derived CDR1 and CDR2 are SGHAT and FQNNGV.

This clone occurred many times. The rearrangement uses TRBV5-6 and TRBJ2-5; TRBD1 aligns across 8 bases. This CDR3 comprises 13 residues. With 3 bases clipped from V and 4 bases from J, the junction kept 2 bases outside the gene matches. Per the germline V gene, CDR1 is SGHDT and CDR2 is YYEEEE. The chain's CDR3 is CASSWQGAETQYF. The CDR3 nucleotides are TGTGCCAGCAGCTGGCAGGGGGCAGAGACCCAGTACTTC.

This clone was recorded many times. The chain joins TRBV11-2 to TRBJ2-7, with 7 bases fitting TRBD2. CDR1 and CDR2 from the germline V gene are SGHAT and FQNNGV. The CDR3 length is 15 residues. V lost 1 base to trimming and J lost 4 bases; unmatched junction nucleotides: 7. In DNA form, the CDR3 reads TGTGCCAGCAGCTTAGGCGGACTAGAAGGATACGAGCAGTACTTC. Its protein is CASSLGGLEGYEQYF.

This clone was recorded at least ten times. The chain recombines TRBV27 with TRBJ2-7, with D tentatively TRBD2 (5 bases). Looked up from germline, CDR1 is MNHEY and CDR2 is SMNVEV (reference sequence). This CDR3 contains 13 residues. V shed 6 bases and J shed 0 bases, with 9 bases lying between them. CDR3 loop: CASSSGLSYEQYF. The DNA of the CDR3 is TGTGCCAGCAGCTCCGGACTCTCCTACGAGCAGTACTTC.

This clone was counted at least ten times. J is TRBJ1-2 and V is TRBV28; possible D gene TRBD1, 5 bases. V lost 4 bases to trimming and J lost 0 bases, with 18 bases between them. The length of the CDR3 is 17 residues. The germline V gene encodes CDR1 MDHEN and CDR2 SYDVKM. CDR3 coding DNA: TGTGCCAGCAGTTCCCCCCAGGGAAGTACGTCTAACTATGGCTACACCTTC. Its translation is CASSSPQGSTSNYGYTF.

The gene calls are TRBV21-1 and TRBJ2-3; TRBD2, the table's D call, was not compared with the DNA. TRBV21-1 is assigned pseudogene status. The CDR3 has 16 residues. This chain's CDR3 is CASSKLAGWSTDTQYF. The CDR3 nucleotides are TGTGCCAGCAGCAAACTCGCGGGATGGAGCACAGATACGCAGTATTTT.